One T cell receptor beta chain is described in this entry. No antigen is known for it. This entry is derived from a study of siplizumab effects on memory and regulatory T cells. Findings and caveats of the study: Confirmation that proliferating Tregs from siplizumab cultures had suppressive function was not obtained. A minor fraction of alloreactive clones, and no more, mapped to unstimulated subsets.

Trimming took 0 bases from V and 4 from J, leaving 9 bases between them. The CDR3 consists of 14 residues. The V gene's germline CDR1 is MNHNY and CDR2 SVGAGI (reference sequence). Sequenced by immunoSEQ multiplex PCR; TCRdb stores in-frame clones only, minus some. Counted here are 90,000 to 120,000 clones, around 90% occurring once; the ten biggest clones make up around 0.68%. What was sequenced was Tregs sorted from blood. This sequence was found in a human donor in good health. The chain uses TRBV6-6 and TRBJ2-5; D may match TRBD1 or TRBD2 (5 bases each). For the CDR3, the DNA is TGTGCCAGCAGTTACTCGGGGGTGAGAGAGACCCAGTACTTC. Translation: CASSYSGVRETQYF.